Shown below are 31 T cell receptor beta chains from a single sample sequenced in a study of blood T cell repertoires in COVID-19. Repertoires were generated with immunoSEQ multiplex PCR, while TCRdb's copy carries only in-frame clones and drops some. The sample holds 380,000 or so clones; roughly 86% are singletons and the top ten take 1% to 1.5%. The sample comprised PBMCs or T cells enriched from blood (not recorded which). These receptors all come from a man aged 25 to 40 who had recovered from COVID-19.

This chain joins TRBV19 and TRBJ2-7; D may be TRBD1 (5 bases). Germline V gene lookup returns CDR1 LNHDA and CDR2 SQIVND (reference sequence). This CDR3 spans 14 amino acids. The V end was cut by 3 bases, the J end by 3 bases, with 12 bases between. This chain's CDR3 is CASSIGAGYYEQYF. CDR3 nucleotides: TGTGCCAGTAGTATCGGTGCAGGGTACTACGAGCAGTACTTC.

This clone was seen a handful of times. The V gene is TRBV5-6, the J gene TRBJ2-1, with D possibly TRBD1 on 6 matching bases. There are 15 residues in the CDR3. Trimming took off 3 bases at V and 3 bases at J, with 13 bases between the two ends. Germline V CDR1 and CDR2: SGHDT, YYEEEE. CDR3 bases: TGTGCCAGCAGCTCCGGACAGCTAAACTACAATGAGCAGTTCTTC. Encoded protein: CASSSGQLNYNEQFF. The full variable domain, completed using reference TRBV5-6 and TRBJ2-1, is DAGVTQSPTHLIKTRGQQVTLRCSPKSGHDTVSWYQQALGQGPQFIFQYYEEEERQRGNFPDRFSGHQFPNYSSELNVNALLLGDSALYLCASSSGQLNYNEQFFGPGTRLTVL.

The CDR3 region is CASSTIQGATDTQYF. CDR3 nucleotide sequence: TGTGCCAGCAGCACGATACAGGGGGCAACAGATACGCAGTATTTT. The chain combines TRBV9 with TRBJ2-3, with 9 bases fitting TRBD1. J gave up 3 bases and V 4 bases, and 6 bases lay outside the gene matches. The CDR3 is made up of 15 amino acids. Germline loops: CDR1 SGDLS, CDR2 YYNGEE. Based on the CDR3 plus reference TRBV9 and TRBJ2-3, the full variable domain is DSGVTQTPKHLITATGQRVTLRCSPRSGDLSVYWYQQSLDQGLQFLIQYYNGEERAKGNILERFSAQQFPDLHSELNLSSLELGDSALYFCASSTIQGATDTQYFGPGTRLTVL.

The gene calls are TRBV7-8 and TRBJ2-2, with 7 nucleotides matching TRBD1. Trimming took 5 bases from V and 0 from J; bases not matched to a gene: 12. Germline CDR1 reads SGHVS; CDR2 reads FQNEAQ. The CDR3 has 18 amino acids. The DNA for the CDR3 is TGTGCCAGCAGCGTCACCCGGGACAGCTGGTCGAACACCGGGGAGCTGTTTTTT. Its translation is CASSVTRDSWSNTGELFF. Full variable domain (missing parts from reference TRBV7-8 and TRBJ2-2): GAGVSQSPRYKVAKRGQDVALRCDPISGHVSLFWYQQALGQGPEFLTYFQNEAQLDKSGLPSDRFFAERPEGSVSTLKIQRTQQEDSAVYLCASSVTRDSWSNTGELFFGEGSRLTVL.

This clone occurred once. The V call is TRBV7-9, the J call TRBJ1-2; TRBD1 aligns across 8 bases. J lost 5 bases, V lost 5 bases, and 10 bases had no gene match. Per germline, CDR1 SEHNR and CDR2 FQNEAQ (reference sequence). The CDR3 spans 15 residues. DNA for the CDR3: TGTGCCAGCAGCCCGGGACAGGCGACGATTTATGGCTACACCTTC. It yields the protein CASSPGQATIYGYTF. The variable domain in full, completed from reference TRBV7-9 and TRBJ1-2, reads DTGVSQNPRHKITKRGQNVTFRCDPISEHNRLYWYRQTLGQGPEFLTYFQNEAQLEKSRLLSDRFSAERPKGSFSTLEIQRTEQGDSAMYLCASSPGQATIYGYTFGSGTRLTVV.

This chain connects TRBV3-1 (or the pseudogene TRBV3-2) to TRBJ1-2, with D maybe TRBD1 (5 bases). The germline gives CDR1 LGHDT, CDR2 YNNKEL (reference sequence). This CDR3 region has 13 residues. V was pared by 0 bases and J by 7 bases, with 9 bases between. The CDR3: CASSQETDLGYTF. The CDR3, as DNA: TGTGCCAGCAGCCAAGAGACAGACCTTGGCTACACCTTC.

J is TRBJ2-2 and V is TRBV6-1, with D tentatively TRBD2 (6 bases). The CDR3 runs 13 residues. Germline CDR1 MNHNS, CDR2 SASEGT. V was shortened by 7 bases and J by 7 bases, with 13 bases between the two germline ends. CDR3: CASIPGGNGELFF. Here the CDR3 DNA reads TGTGCCAGCATCCCAGGAGGGAACGGGGAGCTGTTTTTT.

The rearrangement links TRBV29-1 to TRBJ1-2, with 7 bases aligning to TRBD1. Germline CDR1 and CDR2: SQVTM and ANQGSEA. J was trimmed by 7 bases and V by 5 bases; bases with no gene match: 7. This CDR3 region has 12 residues. CDR3 nucleotides: TGCAGCGTTCGGACAGGAGAGGGTGGCTACACCTTC. Protein product: CSVRTGEGGYTF.

The genes are TRBV12-3 or TRBV12-4 and TRBJ1-5; unclear D gene. This CDR3 has 13 amino acids. Trimming stripped 3 bases from V and 2 bases from J, with 5 bases between. CDR3 nucleotides: TGTGCCAGCAGTTTTGCAGGCAATCAGCCCCAGCATTTT. It codes for CASSFAGNQPQHF.

This chain joins TRBV6-5 and TRBJ1-3; possible D gene TRBD1, 6 bases. Germline assignment: CDR1 MNHEY and CDR2 SVGAGI. The CDR3 consists of 14 residues. Trimming removed 6 bases from V and 2 bases from J, with 11 bases in between. The CDR3 sequence: CASSRQDTGNTIYF. CDR3 sequence (DNA): TGTGCCAGCAGCCGACAGGATACTGGAAACACCATATATTTT.

The V call is TRBV7-2, the J call TRBJ1-2; no clear D gene. The V gene's germline CDR1 is SGHTA and CDR2 FQGNSA. The V and J ends lost 0 bases and 8 bases respectively, with 13 bases between them. CDR3 length: 14 amino acids. Here the CDR3 DNA reads TGTGCCAGCAGCTTAGCTCCAGCCTCGGGGGGCTACACCTTC. This codes for CASSLAPASGGYTF. The full variable domain, rest sourced from reference TRBV7-2 and TRBJ1-2, is GAGVSQSPSNKVTEKGKDVELRCDPISGHTALYWYRQSLGQGLEFLIYFQGNSAPDKSGLPSDRFSAERTGGSVSTLTIQRTQQEDSAVYLCASSLAPASGGYTFGSGTRLTVV.

The rearrangement uses TRBV3-1 (or the pseudogene TRBV3-2) and TRBJ2-7, with 7 bases lining up with TRBD2. Germline assignment: CDR1 LGHDT and CDR2 YNNKEL (reference sequence). CDR3 length: 16 amino acids. J was trimmed by 2 bases and V by 1 base; bases with no gene match: 8. The CDR3 DNA sequence: TGTGCCAGCAGCCAAGGAAGAGCGGGACTAACCTACGAGCAGTACTTC. Protein sequence: CASSQGRAGLTYEQYF.

This clone was observed once. This sequence joins TRBV4-1 and TRBJ1-2; tentative D call: TRBD1 (6 bases). In germline, CDR1 is MGHRA, CDR2 YSYEKL. The CDR3 is 16 amino acids. The germline V and J ends were trimmed by 5 bases and 4 bases, with 20 bases remaining between them. The CDR3 sequence is CASSTFGDKGPYGYTF. In DNA form, the CDR3 reads TGCGCCAGCAGCACCTTCGGGGACAAGGGGCCCTATGGCTACACCTTC.

The gene calls are TRBV9 and TRBJ2-1, with D possibly matching TRBD2 (5 bases). The V and J ends lost 1 base and 9 bases respectively, with 11 bases between them. The CDR3 contains 13 residues. The germline V gene has CDR1 SGDLS and CDR2 YYNGEE. CDR3: CASSVPPLGEQFF. As DNA, the CDR3 is TGTGCCAGCAGCGTACCTCCACTAGGTGAGCAGTTCTTC.

This clone has a single count. The same CDR3 also results from other DNA sequences found in this sample. V is TRBV30 and J is TRBJ2-7, with a possible D match to TRBD1 (6 bases). The CDR3 runs to 12 residues. V lost 3 bases and J 3 bases, leaving 9 bases between the germline ends. CDR1 GTSNPN and CDR2 SVGIG come from the germline V gene (reference sequence). CDR3 loop: CAWSPDSYEQYF. CDR3 sequence (DNA): TGTGCCTGGAGCCCGGACAGCTACGAGCAGTACTTC.

The chain joins TRBV6-2 or TRBV6-3 to TRBJ2-5, with TRBD2 matching over 7 bases. CDR3 size: 15 residues. Germline-derived CDR1 and CDR2 are MNHEY and SVGEGT. V shed 5 bases and J 1 base; nucleotides not matched to a gene: 7. CDR3: CASSPNGLGQETQYF. CDR3 in DNA: TGTGCCAGCAGTCCCAATGGACTAGGCCAAGAGACCCAGTACTTC.

The J gene is TRBJ2-5, the V gene TRBV13; weak D call: TRBD1 (5 bases). This CDR3 has 13 residues. Looked up from germline, CDR1 is PRHDT and CDR2 is FYEKMQ (reference sequence). V was shortened by 9 bases and J by 3 bases, with 14 bases between the two germline ends. This CDR3 reads CASRFRAKETQYF. The CDR3 DNA is TGTGCCAGTCGATTCAGGGCCAAAGAGACCCAGTACTTC.

The chain is built from TRBV18 and TRBJ2-3, with a possible D match to TRBD1 (5 bases). This CDR3 is 15 amino acids long. Germline V gene lookup returns CDR1 KGHSH and CDR2 LQKENI. The V end lost 5 bases, the J end lost 0 bases, and 12 bases lay between the germline ends. The CDR3 DNA reads TGTGCCAGCTCATTAAGACAGAGTAGCACAGATACGCAGTATTTT. It translates to CASSLRQSSTDTQYF. Drawing the rest from reference TRBV18 and TRBJ2-3, the complete variable domain is NAGVMQNPRHLVRRRGQEARLRCSPMKGHSHVYWYRQLPEEGLKFMVYLQKENIIDESGMPKERFSAEFPKEGPSILRIQQVVRGDSAAYFCASSLRQSSTDTQYFGPGTRLTVL.

Many counts were recorded for this clone. The gene calls are TRBV5-6 and TRBJ2-5; 7 positions match TRBD1. Germline CDR1 SGHDT, CDR2 YYEEEE. Unmatched junction bases numbered 5, after V lost 4 bases and J lost 5 bases. CDR3 length equals 13 residues. The CDR3 DNA reads as TGTGCCAGCAGCCAGACAGGGAACGAGACCCAGTACTTC. As protein: CASSQTGNETQYF.

The rearrangement links TRBV29-1 to TRBJ1-1; no firm D call. Germline CDR1 and CDR2: SQVTM and ANQGSEA. CDR3 length equals 11 residues. Trimming took 7 bases from V and 8 from J, leaving 14 bases between them. The CDR3 here is CSALWGGEAFF. CDR3 bases: TGCAGCGCCCTTTGGGGAGGAGAAGCTTTCTTT.

CDR3 DNA sequence: TGTGCCAGCAGCGTAGTGTTAGGGGCGAACACTGAAGCTTTCTTT. It specifies CASSVVLGANTEAFF. The chain is built from TRBV9 and TRBJ1-1; D might be TRBD1 (5 bases). Trimming left V 0 bases short and J 1 base short, with 10 bases between. Germline V CDR1 and CDR2: SGDLS, YYNGEE. The CDR3 is 15 residues long.

This chain uses TRBV10-3 with TRBJ1-2; unclear D gene. V was pared by 4 bases and J by 3 bases, with 3 bases between. The germline gives CDR1 ENHRY, CDR2 SYGVKD. CDR3 length: 11 amino acids. The CDR3 DNA follows: TGTGCCATCAGTGCAGACTATGGCTACACCTTC. Its translation is CAISADYGYTF.

The V gene is TRBV5-5, the J gene TRBJ2-5; tentative D call: TRBD2 (5 bases). The CDR3 extends over 14 amino acids. Trimming cost V 2 bases and J 4 bases, with 12 bases left between them. In germline, CDR1 is SGHKS, CDR2 YYEKEE (reference sequence). This CDR3 is CASSLPGIGETQYF. The DNA for the CDR3 is TGTGCCAGCAGCTTACCGGGAATAGGAGAGACCCAGTACTTC. Using reference TRBV5-5 and TRBJ2-5 for the parts outside the CDR3, the full variable domain is DAGVTQSPTHLIKTRGQQVTLRCSPISGHKSVSWYQQVLGQGPQFIFQYYEKEERGRGNFPDRFSARQFPNYSSELNVNALLLGDSALYLCASSLPGIGETQYFGPGTRLLVL.

The chain has TRBV5-1 and TRBJ1-4; tentative D call: TRBD1 (5 bases). CDR3 length: 13 amino acids. Trimming pared 4 bases from V and 4 bases from J, leaving 8 bases between. Germline CDR1 is SGHRS and CDR2 is YFSETQ. The CDR3 sequence is CASSRDYNEKLFF. CDR3 bases: TGCGCCAGCAGCAGGGACTATAATGAAAAACTGTTTTTT.

This sequence joins TRBV27 and TRBJ2-7, with 7 bases aligning to TRBD2. Trimming cost V 5 bases and J 6 bases; bases outside gene matches: 4. The CDR3 is 12 amino acids. Germline V lookup: CDR1 MNHEY, CDR2 SMNVEV (reference sequence). DNA for the CDR3: TGTGCCAGCAGTCCACGGACTAGCGAGCAGTACTTC. It specifies CASSPRTSEQYF.

The CDR3 coding sequence is TGTGCCAGCAGCCAAGCGGGGAATGAAAAACTGTTTTTT. Its protein is CASSQAGNEKLFF. The chain uses TRBV14 and TRBJ1-4; D is unclear. The CDR3 loop spans 13 amino acids. The germline V gene encodes CDR1 SGHDN and CDR2 FVKESK. Trimming took 1 base from V and 5 from J, leaving 5 bases between them.

This chain uses TRBV5-1 with TRBJ2-5; 8 bases agree with TRBD2. Germline-derived CDR1 and CDR2 are SGHRS and YFSETQ. V dropped 0 bases and J dropped 4; count of bases not matched to a gene: 5. The length of the CDR3 is 15 residues. The CDR3 region has the DNA TGCGCCAGCAGCTTGGCTAGCGGGTATGGAGAGACCCAGTACTTC. Translating gives CASSLASGYGETQYF.

V is TRBV18 and J is TRBJ2-4; TRBD1 matches 10 bases. The V and J ends lost 5 bases and 1 base, in that order; junction bases with no gene match: 2. CDR1 and CDR2 from the germline V gene are KGHSH and LQKENI. The CDR3 extends over 15 amino acids. This chain's CDR3 is CASSRDRGAKNIQYF. CDR3 coding DNA: TGTGCCAGCTCAAGGGACAGGGGCGCCAAAAACATTCAGTACTTC.

The V and J genes are TRBV10-3 and TRBJ2-2; 7 bases align to TRBD2. Germline-derived CDR1 and CDR2 are ENHRY and SYGVKD. Germline trimming cut 10 bases from V and 1 base from J; bases unmatched to any gene: 6. The CDR3 runs to 14 residues. The CDR3 DNA is TGTGCCACCCTTGGCGGGGGGAACACCGGGGAGCTGTTTTTT. Translated, it gives CATLGGGNTGELFF.

V and J are TRBV7-9 and TRBJ1-2, with D possibly being TRBD1 (5 bases). This CDR3 is built from 14 residues. Germline V CDR1 and CDR2: SEHNR, FQNEAQ (reference sequence). V shed 3 bases and J shed 8 bases, with 16 bases lying between them. CDR3 loop: CASSFSEGMRGYTF. The CDR3 DNA reads TGTGCCAGCAGCTTTTCGGAGGGGATGAGAGGCTACACCTTC. The whole variable domain, filled in from reference TRBV7-9 and TRBJ1-2, reads DTGVSQNPRHKITKRGQNVTFRCDPISEHNRLYWYRQTLGQGPEFLTYFQNEAQLEKSRLLSDRFSAERPKGSFSTLEIQRTEQGDSAMYLCASSFSEGMRGYTFGSGTRLTVV.

The chain combines TRBV7-8 with TRBJ2-7; no clear D gene. The CDR3 is 13 amino acids. Trimming pared 5 bases from V and 2 bases from J, leaving 10 bases between. In germline, CDR1 is SGHVS, CDR2 FQNEAQ. The CDR3 reads CASSPRAPYEQYF. As DNA, the CDR3 is TGTGCCAGCAGCCCGAGAGCCCCCTACGAGCAGTACTTC.